Each of the 20 T cell receptor beta chains below was sequenced from the same sample in a study of response to subunit inactivated influenza vaccine. TCRdb re-called the RT-PCR reads through MiXCR, storing one row per CDR3 protein. The data hold 300,000 to 350,000 distinct CDR3 sequences, with about 20% observed a single time. The starting material was PBMCs from blood, obtained less than 22 months after vaccination. The receptors were sampled from a man between 50 and 75 years old who received an inactivated influenza vaccine.

This clonotype was counted between two and nine times. The V call is TRBV11-2, the J call TRBJ1-1; D ambiguous. This CDR3 is 14 amino acids long. The germline CDR1 and CDR2 sequences are SGHAT and FQNNGV. Trimming pared 5 bases from V and 1 base from J, leaving 11 bases between. The CDR3 is CASSPAQRNTEAFF. CDR3 sequence (DNA): TGTGCCAGCAGCCCAGCCCAGAGGAACACTGAAGCTTTCTTT.

The rearrangement joins TRBV12-3 or TRBV12-4 to TRBJ2-5; D gene unclear. This CDR3 region has 12 residues. V lost 6 bases, J lost 5 bases, and 10 bases lay in between. The CDR3 DNA reads as TGTGCCAGCAGGGGTAACGCGGAGACCCAGTACTTC. This gives the protein CASRGNAETQYF.

This clonotype was picked up a small number of times. The chain's CDR3 is CASSYSRTALYGYTF. The CDR3 DNA follows: TGTGCCAGCAGTTACTCCCGGACGGCCCTCTATGGCTACACCTTC. V gene TRBV6-5 combines with J gene TRBJ1-2, with unresolved D. Germline V CDR1 and CDR2: MNHEY, SVGAGI. The CDR3 consists of 15 residues. Trimming took off 0 bases at V and 4 bases at J, with 12 bases between the two ends.

This clonotype has more than one count but fewer than ten. The genes are TRBV5-4 and TRBJ1-4, with 9 bases identical to TRBD1. Germline CDR1 reads SGHNT; CDR2 reads YYREEE (reference sequence). V was clipped by 2 bases and J by 0 bases; unmatched bases: 5. The CDR3 spans 17 residues. CDR3 coding DNA: TGTGCCAGCAGCTTACTGGACAGGGGTGCAACTAATGAAAAACTGTTTTTT. It translates to CASSLLDRGATNEKLFF.

This clonotype was picked up a small number of times. The rearrangement links TRBV3-1 to TRBJ2-7, with D hard to call. The CDR3 has 14 amino acids. Germline V gene data show CDR1 as LGHDT and CDR2 as YNNKEL (reference sequence). With 1 base removed from V and 1 base from J, the gap between germline ends came to 8 bases. The DNA for the CDR3 is TGTGCCAGCAGCCAAGTCGCCACTTCCTACGAGCAGTACTTC. This gives the protein CASSQVATSYEQYF.

The chain uses TRBV13 and TRBJ2-5; no firm D call. The CDR3 spans 14 residues. CDR1 and CDR2 from the germline V gene are PRHDT and FYEKMQ (reference sequence). The V and J ends lost 4 bases and 4 bases respectively, with 13 bases between them. The CDR3 is CASSSRLWTETQYF. In DNA, the CDR3 is TGTGCCAGCAGCTCGCGACTCTGGACAGAGACCCAGTACTTC.

The chain joins TRBV7-2 to TRBJ1-2; D is uncertain. Germline CDR1 and CDR2: SGHTA and FQGNSA. CDR3 length: 13 residues. V lost 5 bases and J lost 7, with 14 bases in between. The CDR3 spells CASSHFRGLGYTF. The CDR3, as DNA: TGTGCCAGCAGCCATTTTCGGGGTCTTGGCTACACCTTC.

The V and J genes are TRBV7-2 and TRBJ2-5; TRBD1 or TRBD2 may be the D gene (5 bases each). This CDR3 has 16 residues. V was cut by 5 bases and J by 2 bases, with 18 bases left in between. Germline V gives CDR1 SGHTA, CDR2 FQGNSA. The CDR3 coding sequence is TGTGCCAGCAGCATTTCCGGGACCCAAGAACAAGAGACCCAGTACTTC. It is translated as CASSISGTQEQETQYF.

The chain is built from TRBV18 and TRBJ1-6; TRBD1 aligns across 8 bases. CDR1 KGHSH and CDR2 LQKENI come from the germline V gene. J gave up 10 bases and V 1 base, and 3 bases lay outside the gene matches. This CDR3 contains 14 residues. The chain's CDR3 is CASSPRDRGSPLHF. DNA of the CDR3: TGTGCCAGCTCACCACGAGACAGGGGCTCACCCCTCCACTTT.

This clonotype occurred a few times. This chain uses TRBV25-1 with TRBJ1-4, with D uncertain. V was cut by 1 base and J by 8 bases, with 5 bases left in between. Germline V lookup: CDR1 MGHDK, CDR2 SYGVNS. This CDR3 is built from 12 residues. CDR3 sequence (DNA): TGTGCCAGCAGTGAATGGGAGGAAAAACTGTTTTTT. Its translation is CASSEWEEKLFF.

The chain combines TRBV20-1 with TRBJ2-1; TRBD2 is a possible D gene (5 bases). Deletions cut 1 base from V and 12 bases from J, with 19 bases between. The CDR3 length is 14 residues. Germline assignment: CDR1 DFQATT and CDR2 SNEGSKA (reference sequence). The chain's CDR3 is CSARVLFDGMGQFF. The CDR3 DNA sequence: TGCAGTGCTAGAGTCCTCTTTGACGGGATGGGGCAGTTCTTC.

This chain uses TRBV6-1 with TRBJ2-2; D remains unclear. Germline V gene sequence: CDR1 MNHNS, CDR2 SASEGT. Trimming stripped 9 bases from V and 2 bases from J, with 19 bases between. The CDR3 length is 16 residues. CDR3 residues: CASRNRVGINTGELFF. For the CDR3, the DNA is TGTGCCAGTAGGAATCGCGTGGGAATCAACACCGGGGAGCTGTTTTTT.

This clonotype turned up a few times. This chain uses TRBV12-3 or TRBV12-4 with TRBJ1-2, with TRBD1 matching over 7 bases. J was trimmed by 1 base and V by 5 bases; bases with no gene match: 7. This CDR3 contains 15 residues. The chain's CDR3 is CASSAHGQVNYGYTF. CDR3 nucleotides: TGTGCCAGCAGTGCCCACGGACAGGTTAACTATGGCTACACCTTC.

The sample holds a few counts of this clonotype. This chain connects TRBV5-5 to TRBJ2-2; D may be TRBD2 (6 bases). Trimming removed 1 base at V and 0 bases at J, with 10 bases between. The germline gives CDR1 SGHKS, CDR2 YYEKEE (reference sequence). CDR3 length: 16 residues. The CDR3 DNA follows: TGTGCCAGCAGCTTGTTTGGGACTCCGAACACCGGGGAGCTGTTTTTT. Residues: CASSLFGTPNTGELFF.

This clonotype was observed a handful of times. The V call is TRBV3-1, the J call TRBJ2-1; 9 bases are shared with TRBD1. Per germline, CDR1 LGHDT and CDR2 YNNKEL (reference sequence). V trimming: 6 bases; J trimming: 6 bases; junction bases outside the gene matches: 12. The CDR3 extends over 16 amino acids. The CDR3 loop reads CASRNTGTGRPNEQFF. CDR3 DNA sequence: TGTGCCAGCAGAAACACCGGGACAGGGAGGCCCAATGAGCAGTTCTTC.

This chain uses TRBV7-6 with TRBJ2-3, with D unresolved. The CDR3 runs to 15 residues. V lost 3 bases to trimming and J lost 0 bases, with 10 bases between them. CDR1 and CDR2 from the germline V gene are SGHVS and FNYEAQ. Here the CDR3 DNA reads TGTGCCAGCAGCTTCCAACCAGCTAGCACAGATACGCAGTATTTT. This codes for CASSFQPASTDTQYF.

The chain has TRBV11-2 and TRBJ2-3, with D unclear. Germline values: CDR1 SGHAT, CDR2 FQNNGV. This CDR3 region has 15 residues. V lost 1 base and J lost 6, with 14 bases in between. The CDR3 here is CASSLVGIVSDTQYF. The CDR3 bases are TGTGCCAGCAGCTTAGTGGGTATCGTCTCTGATACGCAGTATTTT.

This clonotype was recorded a few times. The gene calls are TRBV6-5 and TRBJ2-1; D is ambiguous. This CDR3 has 14 residues. V was clipped by 4 bases and J by 12 bases, with 19 bases between them. Germline V gives CDR1 MNHEY, CDR2 SVGAGI. The CDR3 nucleotides are TGTGCCAGCAGTTCGTCTACCCTAGGCGGTTGGCAGTTCTTC. Its translation is CASSSSTLGGWQFF.

This sequence joins TRBV20-1 and TRBJ1-6; 7 bases match TRBD1. Germline values: CDR1 DFQATT, CDR2 SNEGSKA (reference sequence). The CDR3 loop spans 15 amino acids. V shed 2 bases, J shed 7 bases, and the junction held 8 bases outside the gene matches. The CDR3 region is CSARTKTGRNSPLHF. The CDR3 bases are TGCAGTGCTAGAACGAAGACAGGGAGAAATTCACCCCTCCACTTT.

V is TRBV19 and J is TRBJ2-6; no firm D call. The germline V gene encodes CDR1 LNHDA and CDR2 SQIVND (reference sequence). V lost 0 bases and J lost 1, with 4 bases in between. The CDR3 has 15 residues. Here the CDR3 reads CASSIDGSGANVLTF. CDR3 DNA: TGTGCCAGTAGTATAGATGGGTCTGGGGCCAACGTCCTGACTTTC. Full variable domain (missing parts from reference TRBV19 and TRBJ2-6): DGGITQSPKYLFRKEGQNVTLSCEQNLNHDAMYWYRQDPGQGLRLIYYSQIVNDFQKGDIAEGYSVSREKKESFPLTVTSAQKNPTAFYLCASSIDGSGANVLTFGAGSRLTVL.